The T cell receptor (beta chain) described here comes from a study of cytomegalovirus exposure and HLA in healthy donors. General study findings and limits: A later analysis showed TCR association rates differing by HLA locus, peaking at DRB1 and lowest at HLA-C.

The CDR3 is 15 amino acids. Germline CDR1 LGHNA, CDR2 YNFKEQ. Trimming shortened V by 4 bases and J by 5 bases, and 17 bases separated the two germline ends. On this clone: The antigen remains unidentified.

With 60 Vbeta and 13 Jbeta primers, the PCR was carried out. Profiled with immunoSEQ multiplex PCR; TCRdb holds only in-frame clones, not every one. Of approximately 120,000 clones in the sample, roughly four fifths were seen once. This TCR was sampled from a woman in her fifties or sixties in good health and CMV-seropositive. Sequences were obtained from PBMCs. The chain has TRBV4-2 and TRBJ1-1; D ambiguous. CDR3 bases: TGTGCCAGCAGCCCCTTCGATGGAGAGAGAACTGAAGCTTTCTTT. It is translated as CASSPFDGERTEAFF.